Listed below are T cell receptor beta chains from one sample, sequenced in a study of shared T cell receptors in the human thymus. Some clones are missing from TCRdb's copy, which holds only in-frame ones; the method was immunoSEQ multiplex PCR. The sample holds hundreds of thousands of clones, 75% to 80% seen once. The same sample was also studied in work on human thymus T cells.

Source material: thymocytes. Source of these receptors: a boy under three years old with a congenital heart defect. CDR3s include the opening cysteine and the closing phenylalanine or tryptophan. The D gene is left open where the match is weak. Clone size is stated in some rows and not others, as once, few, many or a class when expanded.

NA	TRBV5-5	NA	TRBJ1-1	CASSLASGETEAFF	TGTGCCAGCAGCTTGGCCTCAGGGGAGACTGAAGCTTTCTTT
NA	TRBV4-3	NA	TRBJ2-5	CASSLLYVRYQETQYF	TGCGCCAGCAGCCTACTCTATGTGAGGTATCAAGAGACCCAGTACTTC
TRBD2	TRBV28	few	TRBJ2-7	CASSLAGDYEQYF	TGTGCCAGCAGTTTAGCGGGAGACTACGAGCAGTACTTC
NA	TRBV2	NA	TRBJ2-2	CARGGGRGGELFF	TGTGCCAGGGGCGGGGGCCGGGGCGGGGAGCTGTTTTTT
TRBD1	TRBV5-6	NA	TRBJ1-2	CASNQGAGYGYTF	TGTGCCAGCAACCAGGGGGCAGGCTATGGCTACACCTTC
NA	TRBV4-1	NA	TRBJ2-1	CASSQQAVLSYNEQFF	TGCGCCAGCAGCCAACAAGCGGTCCTCTCCTACAATGAGCAGTTCTTC
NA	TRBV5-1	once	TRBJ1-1	CASSLAPGQTNTEAFF	TGCGCCAGCAGCTTGGCACCTGGACAGACGAACACTGAAGCTTTCTTT
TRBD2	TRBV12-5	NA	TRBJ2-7	CASGPSSGTEQYF	TGTGCTAGTGGTCCCTCGAGCGGGACCGAGCAGTACTTC
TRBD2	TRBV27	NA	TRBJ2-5	CASSRNPSGQETQYF	TGTGCCAGCAGCCGGAACCCTAGCGGCCAAGAGACCCAGTACTTC
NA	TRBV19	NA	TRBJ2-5	CASSIGQGGGETQYF	TGTGCCAGTAGTATAGGACAGGGAGGAGGGGAGACCCAGTACTTC
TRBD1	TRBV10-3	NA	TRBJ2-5	CAISDGDRQETQYF	TGTGCCATCAGTGACGGGGACAGACAAGAGACCCAGTACTTC
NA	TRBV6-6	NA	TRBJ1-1	CASSYSGTSTEAFF	TGTGCCAGCAGTTACTCTGGCACAAGCACTGAAGCTTTCTTT
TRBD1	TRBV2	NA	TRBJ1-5	CASSPGGGNQPQHF	TGTGCCAGCAGTCCAGGGGGCGGGAATCAGCCCCAGCATTTT
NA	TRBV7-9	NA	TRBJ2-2	CASSSAAAPNTGELFF	TGTGCCAGCAGCTCCGCAGCGGCCCCGAACACCGGGGAGCTGTTTTTT
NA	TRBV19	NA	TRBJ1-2	CASRQGSDGYTF	TGTGCCAGTAGGCAGGGATCTGATGGCTACACCTTC
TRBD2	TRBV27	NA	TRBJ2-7	CASSPVASGRTLYEQYF	TGTGCCAGCAGTCCCGTAGCTAGCGGGAGAACCCTCTACGAGCAGTACTTC
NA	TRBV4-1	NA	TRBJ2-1	CASSQALAGCSDEQFF	TGCGCCAGCAGCCAAGCACTCGCGGGATGTAGCGATGAGCAGTTCTTC
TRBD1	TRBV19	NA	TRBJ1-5	CASHGDRSNQPQHF	TGTGCCAGCCATGGGGACAGGAGCAATCAGCCCCAGCATTTT
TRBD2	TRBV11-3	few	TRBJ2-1	CASSAPGGDGNNEQFF	TGTGCCAGCAGCGCGCCGGGGGGGGACGGCAACAATGAGCAGTTCTTC
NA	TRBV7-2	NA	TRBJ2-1	CASSLALRGKNHNEQFF	TGTGCCAGCAGCTTAGCGCTCCGGGGGAAGAACCACAATGAGCAGTTCTTC
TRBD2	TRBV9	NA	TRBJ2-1	CASSSPVREGNEQFF	TGTGCCAGCAGCTCTCCTGTGAGGGAGGGAAATGAGCAGTTCTTC
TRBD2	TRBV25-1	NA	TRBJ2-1	CASSRDYPYNEQFF	TGTGCCAGCAGCCGGGACTACCCCTACAATGAGCAGTTCTTC
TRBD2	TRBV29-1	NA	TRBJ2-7	CSVTPISGRENYEQYF	TGCAGCGTTACCCCAATTAGCGGGAGGGAGAACTACGAGCAGTACTTC
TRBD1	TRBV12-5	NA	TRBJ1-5	CASGLALSSRDRGLKDQPQHF	TGTGCTAGTGGTTTGGCGCTATCGAGCCGGGACAGGGGACTTAAGGATCAGCCCCAGCATTTT
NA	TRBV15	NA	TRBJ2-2	CATSRSLRETGELFF	TGTGCCACCAGCAGATCGCTGAGGGAAACCGGGGAGCTGTTTTTT
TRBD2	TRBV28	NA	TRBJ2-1	CASRGTSICNEQFF	TGTGCCAGCAGAGGGACTAGCATTTGCAATGAGCAGTTCTTC